This T cell receptor beta chain originates from a study of beta chain features in type 1 diabetes. Of the isolated RNA, all was reverse transcribed, and so the sequenced material was expressed TCRB transcripts. Clones were sequenced by immunoSEQ multiplex PCR, and TCRdb holds only the in-frame ones, with some missing. The table lists hundreds of thousands of clones, roughly 13% of them singletons, with 0.025% to 0.03% in the top ten. The sequence was collected from a woman aged 40 to 50 in good health. Sequenced: naive CD4+ T cells from blood.

The CDR3, as DNA: TGTGCCAGCAGCTTAGCGGGGGGGAGCGCAGATACGCAGTATTTT. Amino acid sequence: CASSLAGGSADTQYF. This sequence joins TRBV7-2 and TRBJ2-3; 7 bases agree with TRBD2. Germline V gene data show CDR1 as SGHTA and CDR2 as FQGNSA. V trimming: 0 bases; J trimming: 4 bases; junction bases outside the gene matches: 4. The CDR3 sequence is 15 residues long.